This T cell receptor beta chain was recovered during a study of shared clonotypes between healthy human individuals. Study-level results: Few donors restricted represented genetic and exposure-history diversity. It was the non-shared clonotypes that had lower generation probabilities than clonotypes shared by all four donors.

Healthy HIV-negative adults with no recent acute infections or vaccinations were recruited as donors. Clones were sequenced by immunoSEQ multiplex PCR, and TCRdb holds only the in-frame ones, with some missing. The sample records about 1 million clones, around 75% being singletons. With regard to this clone: The antigen is not known.

Germline CDR1 and CDR2: MNHNS and SASEGT. V dropped 2 bases and J dropped 5; count of bases not matched to a gene: 3. The CDR3 spans 14 residues. The specimen was memory CD4+ T cells sorted from blood. Documented subset: CD45RA-negative fraction. The source is a young man in good health. The chain couples TRBV6-1 to TRBJ2-5; TRBD1 aligns across 9 bases. This chain's CDR3 is CASSENRGPETQYF. CDR3 sequence (DNA): TGTGCCAGCAGTGAAAACAGGGGGCCGGAGACCCAGTACTTC.